This T cell receptor (beta chain) came from a study of blood T cell repertoires in COVID-19. About the research overall: Samples came from the United States, Italy and Spain, spanning acute and convalescent COVID-19.

Per germline, CDR1 KGHDR and CDR2 SFDVKD. This CDR3 has 14 residues. Trimming shortened V by 2 bases and J by 7 bases, and 13 bases separated the two germline ends. In the source study's methods: Amplifying reference gene primers gave estimates of nucleated cell counts. TCRdb keeps only in-frame clones here, not all; method: immunoSEQ multiplex PCR. V and J calls and clone size follow that table, whereas D and trimming were derived from the DNA. The profile shows under 45,000 clones, more than 80% of them singletons. The sample comprised peripheral blood. This chain uses TRBV24-1 with TRBJ2-5, with D tentatively TRBD1 (5 bases). This TCR came from a man between 60 and 75 years old with active or convalescent COVID-19. The CDR3 sequence is CATSDSPQAGTQYF. Written as DNA, the CDR3 is TGTGCCACCAGTGATTCCCCACAGGCTGGGACCCAGTACTTC.